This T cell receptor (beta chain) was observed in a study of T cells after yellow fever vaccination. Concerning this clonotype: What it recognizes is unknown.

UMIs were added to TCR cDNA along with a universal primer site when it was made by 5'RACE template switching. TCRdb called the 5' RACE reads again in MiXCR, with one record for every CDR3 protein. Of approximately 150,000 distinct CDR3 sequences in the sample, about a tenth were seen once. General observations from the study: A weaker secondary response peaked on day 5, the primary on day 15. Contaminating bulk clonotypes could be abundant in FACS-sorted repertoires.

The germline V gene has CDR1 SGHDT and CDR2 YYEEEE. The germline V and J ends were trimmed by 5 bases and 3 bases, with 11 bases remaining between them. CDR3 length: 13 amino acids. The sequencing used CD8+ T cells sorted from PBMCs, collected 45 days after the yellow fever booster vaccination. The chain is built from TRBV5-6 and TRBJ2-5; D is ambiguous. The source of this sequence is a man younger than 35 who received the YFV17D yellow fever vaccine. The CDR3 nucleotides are TGTGCCAGCAGTTCCGTACTCGAAGAGACCCAGTACTTC. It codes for CASSSVLEETQYF.